This T cell receptor beta chain was observed in a study of human T cells and chemical hapten exposure. Study overall: Each patch test put 0.01% DPC on the upper back, and results were read at 6 days.

Library preparation tagged each individual cDNA molecule with a unique molecular identifier. Using its own MiXCR run on the RACE reads, TCRdb lists one record per CDR3 protein. The table has around 180,000 distinct CDR3 sequences, almost 30% seen once. This clonotype was counted only a few times. The CDR3 extends over 13 amino acids. Germline-derived CDR1 and CDR2 are WNHNN and SYGVQD (reference sequence). V was pared by 3 bases and J by 6 bases, with 8 bases between. Time point: pre-sensitization, week 0. Treatment noted: therapeutic diphenylcyclopropenone sensitization with weekly scalp DPC. The TCR was taken from a woman aged 25 to 39 with alopecia areata. Some clones in this sample may be carry-over from other donors' samples. V usage is TRBV10-1 and J usage is TRBJ2-2; D unclear. The starting material was whole blood, obtained in connection with sensitization to the hapten diphenylcyclopropenone (DPC). The CDR3 spells CASSEPGAGELFF. The DNA for the CDR3 is TGCGCCAGCAGTGAACCAGGAGCCGGGGAGCTGTTTTTT.